This passage covers 32 T cell receptor beta chains from one sample sequenced in a study of cytomegalovirus exposure and HLA in healthy donors. Use of 60 Vbeta and 13 Jbeta primers characterized the PCR. The table came from immunoSEQ multiplex PCR; TCRdb's copy has only in-frame clones and leaves some out. The table includes around 130,000 clones, roughly four fifths detected once. Sequencing used PBMCs. Receptor source: a woman in her sixties in good health and CMV-seronegative.

This clone was counted once. The chain uses TRBV7-8 and TRBJ1-2, with D tentatively TRBD1 (6 bases). The CDR3 spans 15 residues. Germline V gives CDR1 SGHVS, CDR2 FQNEAQ. The V and J ends lost 4 bases and 0 bases respectively, with 12 bases between them. The chain's CDR3 is CASSSRGSANYGYTF. The CDR3 DNA reads TGTGCCAGCAGCTCCAGGGGATCAGCTAACTATGGCTACACCTTC.

This clone was observed a few times. The chain links TRBV5-1 to TRBJ2-2; 7 bases align to TRBD1. V shed 1 base, J shed 5 bases, and the junction held 5 bases outside the gene matches. CDR1 SGHRS and CDR2 YFSETQ come from the germline V gene. The CDR3 is made up of 15 amino acids. CDR3 bases: TGCGCCAGCAGCTTGCCACAGGGACAGACCGGGGAGCTGTTTTTT. It codes for CASSLPQGQTGELFF.

In this sample, this clone turned up a few times. The chain is built from TRBV14 and TRBJ2-3; 9 bases match TRBD1. The germline gives CDR1 SGHDN, CDR2 FVKESK. The CDR3 runs 13 residues. V shed 3 bases, J shed 11 bases, and the junction held 6 bases outside the gene matches. The CDR3 here is CASSQWSGQGQYF. The CDR3 DNA reads TGTGCCAGCAGCCAGTGGTCGGGACAGGGGCAGTATTTT. Full variable domain (remainder filled in from reference TRBV14 and TRBJ2-3): EAGVTQFPSHSVIEKGQTVTLRCDPISGHDNLYWYRRVMGKEIKFLLHFVKESKQDESGMPNNRFLAERTGGTYSTLKVQPAELEDSGVYFCASSQWSGQGQYFGPGTRLTVL.

CDR3 in amino acids: CASSFTNTGELFF. In nucleotides, the CDR3 is TGTGCCAGCAGTTTCACGAACACCGGGGAGCTGTTTTTT. The V and J genes are TRBV27 and TRBJ2-2; D is uncertain. The germline V and J ends were trimmed by 3 bases and 0 bases, with 2 bases remaining between them. CDR1 is MNHEY and CDR2 is SMNVEV in the germline V gene (reference sequence). The CDR3 runs to 13 residues.

This clone was seen a single time. This likely comes from a read error, as the CDR3 has no conserved phenylalanine or tryptophan at its end. J is TRBJ2-7 and V is TRBV6-1, with TRBD2 matching 9 bases. V shed 4 bases, J shed 5 bases, and the junction held 12 bases outside the gene matches. In germline, CDR1 is MNHNS, CDR2 SASEGT. This CDR3 region has 16 residues. CDR3 sequence: CASSGNRGLAFDEQYL. The CDR3 region has the DNA TGTGCCAGCAGTGGGAACCGGGGACTAGCATTTGACGAGCAGTACCTC.

This clone was seen a few times. This CDR3 is CASSLGQGAGEKLFF. The CDR3, as DNA: TGTGCCAGCAGCTTAGGACAGGGGGCTGGAGAAAAACTGTTTTTT. The chain couples TRBV13 to TRBJ1-4; 9 bases agree with TRBD1. This CDR3 has 15 residues. V trimming: 0 bases; J trimming: 8 bases; junction bases outside the gene matches: 4. Per germline, CDR1 PRHDT and CDR2 FYEKMQ (reference sequence). Complete variable domain (other parts from reference TRBV13 and TRBJ1-4): AAGVIQSPRHLIKEKRETATLKCYPIPRHDTVYWYQQGPGQDPQFLISFYEKMQSDKGSIPDRFSAQQFSDYHSELNMSSLELGDSALYFCASSLGQGAGEKLFFGSGTQLSVL.

The chain carries TRBV28 and TRBJ2-1, with 11 bases identical to TRBD2. The germline gives CDR1 MDHEN, CDR2 SYDVKM. V dropped 5 bases and J dropped 7; count of bases not matched to a gene: 7. The CDR3 totals 15 residues. The CDR3 DNA sequence: TGTGCCAGCAGTCCAAGACTAGCGGGACTAAATGAGCAGTTCTTC. Protein: CASSPRLAGLNEQFF.

V gene TRBV27 combines with J gene TRBJ2-7; 10 bases line up with TRBD2. J was trimmed by 2 bases and V by 0 bases; bases with no gene match: 4. This CDR3 has 16 amino acids. Germline values: CDR1 MNHEY, CDR2 SMNVEV (reference sequence). CDR3 protein: CASSLSPSGRAYEQYF. DNA of the CDR3: TGTGCCAGCAGTTTATCGCCCAGCGGGAGGGCCTACGAGCAGTACTTC.

V and J are TRBV6-5 and TRBJ2-3; 8 bases are shared with TRBD2. The CDR3 has 15 residues. The V gene end was trimmed by 0 bases and the J gene end by 4 bases; junction bases not matched to a gene: 3. Germline-derived CDR1 and CDR2 are MNHEY and SVGAGI. CDR3 residues: CASSYSAGAADTQYF. For the CDR3, the DNA is TGTGCCAGCAGTTACTCAGCGGGAGCGGCAGATACGCAGTATTTT.

J is TRBJ1-5 and V is TRBV28, with 7 positions matching TRBD1. The CDR3 runs 15 residues. The trim removed 3 bases at V and 7 bases at J, leaving 9 bases unmatched. Germline CDR1 and CDR2: MDHEN and SYDVKM. The CDR3 sequence is CASSFHQQGHQPQHF. The CDR3, as DNA: TGTGCCAGCAGTTTCCATCAACAGGGGCACCAGCCCCAGCATTTT.

Turning to this clone: Being one base from a much bigger clone, this may be a read error. This rearrangement joins TRBV27 to TRBJ1-1; TRBD1 is a possible D gene (6 bases). This CDR3 spans 13 amino acids. V lost 5 bases, J lost 2 bases, and 9 bases lay in between. CDR1 and CDR2 from the germline V gene are MNHEY and SMNVEV (reference sequence). The CDR3 is CASSNRDNTEAFF. The CDR3 region has the DNA TGTGCCAGCAGTAACAGGGATAACACTGAAGCTTTCTTT.

The CDR3 sequence is CASSLSPGNQPQHF. CDR3 DNA: TGTGCCAGCAGCCTATCCCCAGGGAATCAGCCCCAGCATTTT. The V and J genes are TRBV7-2 and TRBJ1-5; weak D call: TRBD1 (5 bases). CDR1 and CDR2 from the germline V gene are SGHTA and FQGNSA. With 5 bases removed from V and 4 bases from J, the gap between germline ends came to 12 bases. This CDR3 spans 14 amino acids.

This chain links TRBV5-1 with TRBJ2-7; TRBD1 might be the D (5 bases). The V end was cut by 0 bases, the J end by 4 bases, with 8 bases between. Germline V gene lookup returns CDR1 SGHRS and CDR2 YFSETQ. CDR3 size: 13 residues. Here the CDR3 reads CASSLERQYEQYF. DNA for the CDR3: TGCGCCAGCAGCTTGGAGAGACAGTACGAGCAGTACTTC. The variable domain in full, completed from reference TRBV5-1 and TRBJ2-7, reads KAGVTQTPRYLIKTRGQQVTLSCSPISGHRSVSWYQQTPGQGLQFLFEYFSETQRNKGNFPGRFSGRQFSNSRSEMNVSTLELGDSALYLCASSLERQYEQYFGPGTRLTVT.

A word on this clone: The sample carries other DNA sequences with the same CDR3. The gene calls are TRBV5-1 and TRBJ1-1, with TRBD1 as a possible D gene (5 bases). The CDR3 sequence is 14 residues long. V was shortened by 0 bases and J by 2 bases, with 8 bases between the two germline ends. Germline V gene sequence: CDR1 SGHRS, CDR2 YFSETQ. The CDR3 region has the DNA TGCGCCAGCAGCTTGGCCGGGGGAAACACTGAAGCTTTCTTT. It translates to CASSLAGGNTEAFF.

As to this clone: Other DNA variants within this sample encode the same CDR3. This chain links TRBV7-9 with TRBJ1-4, with D perhaps matching TRBD1 (6 bases). Germline CDR1 is SEHNR and CDR2 is FQNEAQ (reference sequence). The V end was cut by 2 bases, the J end by 8 bases, with 18 bases between. The CDR3 loop spans 16 amino acids. CDR3 in DNA: TGTGCCAGCAGCTTAATGGCACTACAGGGCCGCGAAAAACTGTTTTTT. This encodes CASSLMALQGREKLFF.

This clone was observed a handful of times. The chain has TRBV7-2 and TRBJ1-4, with TRBD1 matching over 7 bases. This CDR3 has 16 residues. Losses at the gene ends were 3 bases for V and 1 base for J; bases not matched to a gene: 5. CDR1 is SGHTA and CDR2 is FQGNSA in the germline V gene. Written as DNA, the CDR3 is TGTGCCAGCAGCTTCAGACAGGGAATAACTAATGAAAAACTGTTTTTT. Its protein product is CASSFRQGITNEKLFF.

The chain links TRBV28 to TRBJ2-6, with 8 bases aligning to TRBD1. Losses at the gene ends were 2 bases for V and 1 base for J; bases not matched to a gene: 4. CDR1 MDHEN and CDR2 SYDVKM come from the germline V gene. The CDR3 length is 17 residues. The CDR3 is CASSLQGARSGANVLTF. CDR3 nucleotides: TGTGCCAGCAGTTTACAGGGGGCTCGTTCTGGGGCCAACGTCCTGACTTTC.

This chain links TRBV21-1 with TRBJ1-6; TRBD1 is taken as the D call from the table, unchecked against the DNA. TRBV21-1 is noted as a pseudogene. The CDR3 runs 15 residues. The CDR3 protein is CASSQKAIAGSPLHF. DNA for the CDR3: TGTGCCAGCAGCCAGAAGGCCATCGCAGGTTCACCCCTCCACTTT.

J is TRBJ2-7 and V is TRBV5-5; D is unclear. V was pared by 5 bases and J by 0 bases, with 12 bases between. The CDR3 has 14 amino acids. CDR1 is SGHKS, CDR2 YYEKEE, per germline (reference sequence). CDR3 sequence (DNA): TGTGCCAGCAGTCCCCCTATTTCCTCCTACGAGCAGTACTTC. The encoded protein is CASSPPISSYEQYF. The full variable domain, with the rest looked up from reference TRBV5-5 and TRBJ2-7, is DAGVTQSPTHLIKTRGQQVTLRCSPISGHKSVSWYQQVLGQGPQFIFQYYEKEERGRGNFPDRFSARQFPNYSSELNVNALLLGDSALYLCASSPPISSYEQYFGPGTRLTVT.

J is TRBJ1-4 and V is TRBV29-1; D is unresolved. V was pared by 4 bases and J by 5 bases, with 11 bases between. This CDR3 has 13 amino acids. The V gene's germline CDR1 is SQVTM and CDR2 ANQGSEA. The CDR3 sequence: CSVGQPRNEKLFF. In nucleotides, the CDR3 is TGCAGCGTTGGGCAGCCCAGGAATGAAAAACTGTTTTTT.

The chain has TRBV5-1 and TRBJ2-7; weak D call: TRBD1 (5 bases). The germline gives CDR1 SGHRS, CDR2 YFSETQ. The CDR3 has 15 residues. V was cut by 4 bases and J by 0 bases, with 14 bases left in between. CDR3 sequence reads: CASSPKDRNSYEQYF. The CDR3 DNA follows: TGCGCCAGCAGCCCGAAAGACAGAAACTCCTACGAGCAGTACTTC.

This clone has more than one count but fewer than ten. This chain connects TRBV6-1 to TRBJ2-7; 11 bases are shared with TRBD2. The CDR3 runs to 15 residues. Germline V gene sequence: CDR1 MNHNS, CDR2 SASEGT. V lost 6 bases to trimming and J lost 4 bases; unmatched junction nucleotides: 8. The CDR3 bases are TGTGCCAGCAGCCCTCTAGCGGGGGGTCGGTACGAGCAGTACTTC. Its protein product is CASSPLAGGRYEQYF.

The chain links TRBV10-3 to TRBJ1-5, with 7 nucleotides matching TRBD1. The CDR3 covers 18 residues. Germline V gives CDR1 ENHRY, CDR2 SYGVKD. The J segment lost 3 bases and the V segment lost 8 bases, leaving 19 bases of the junction unmatched. The CDR3 bases are TGTGCCATCCCAAAAATAAATGGCGGGACAGCCTCCAATCAGCCCCAGCATTTT. Amino acid sequence: CAIPKINGGTASNQPQHF.

This CDR3 is CASSLYGSGGSGELFF. CDR3 DNA sequence: TGCGCCAGCAGCTTGTACGGTAGCGGGGGCAGCGGGGAGCTGTTTTTT. This rearrangement joins TRBV5-1 to TRBJ2-2; 9 nucleotides match TRBD2. The CDR3 has 16 amino acids. The trim removed 1 base at V and 7 bases at J, leaving 8 bases unmatched. Germline V gene sequence: CDR1 SGHRS, CDR2 YFSETQ.

The chain carries TRBV19 and TRBJ1-5; D perhaps matches TRBD1 (6 bases). The V gene lost 4 bases and the J gene lost 6 bases, with 13 bases spanning the gap. This CDR3 has 14 amino acids. Germline CDR1 and CDR2: LNHDA and SQIVND (reference sequence). CDR3 coding DNA: TGTGCCAGTAGTAAGGAGGACAGTTTTCAGCCCCAGCATTTT. Residues: CASSKEDSFQPQHF.

The chain recombines TRBV5-1 with TRBJ1-4; no firm D call. CDR3 size: 16 residues. V lost 4 bases, J lost 0 bases, and 13 bases lay in between. The V gene's germline CDR1 is SGHRS and CDR2 YFSETQ. The CDR3 is CASSQDQLATNEKLFF. The CDR3 region has the DNA TGCGCCAGCAGCCAAGACCAACTAGCAACTAATGAAAAACTGTTTTTT.

This clone was detected a few times. The chain employs TRBV29-1 and TRBJ2-3; a weak D match, TRBD2 (5 bases). The CDR3 sequence is 15 residues long. Germline V gene sequence: CDR1 SQVTM, CDR2 ANQGSEA. Trimming took 4 bases from V and 4 from J, leaving 18 bases between them. CDR3 residues: CSVGVGSPGADTQYF. The DNA of the CDR3 is TGCAGCGTTGGAGTTGGCAGTCCCGGGGCAGATACGCAGTATTTT.

The rearrangement joins TRBV9 to TRBJ2-7; the match to TRBD1 covers 10 bases. CDR3 size: 17 residues. The germline gives CDR1 SGDLS, CDR2 YYNGEE. J lost 1 base, V lost 7 bases, and 14 bases had no gene match. The CDR3 loop reads CASSPGQGWEVSYEQYF. CDR3 DNA sequence: TGTGCCAGCTCACCGGGACAGGGGTGGGAGGTATCCTACGAGCAGTACTTC. The complete variable domain, with remaining parts taken from reference TRBV9 and TRBJ2-7, reads DSGVTQTPKHLITATGQRVTLRCSPRSGDLSVYWYQQSLDQGLQFLIQYYNGEERAKGNILERFSAQQFPDLHSELNLSSLELGDSALYFCASSPGQGWEVSYEQYFGPGTRLTVT.

The chain carries TRBV5-1 and TRBJ1-4; D is unresolved. The CDR3 spans 15 residues. V was shortened by 6 bases and J by 4 bases, with 16 bases between the two germline ends. The germline CDR1 and CDR2 sequences are SGHRS and YFSETQ. CDR3 in DNA: TGCGCCAGCACCCCCCGGTCCGGTGATAATGAAAAACTGTTTTTT. Its protein is CASTPRSGDNEKLFF.

The count of this clone is one. The rearrangement uses TRBV2 and TRBJ1-1; 8 positions agree with TRBD1. V lost 5 bases to trimming and J lost 1 base; unmatched junction nucleotides: 3. Germline assignment: CDR1 SNHLY and CDR2 FYNNEI. The CDR3 is 14 amino acids. For the CDR3, the DNA is TGTGCCAGCAGTCGTGGGACAGGGAACACTGAAGCTTTCTTT. Translating it yields CASSRGTGNTEAFF.

The V call is TRBV28, the J call TRBJ2-3; tentative D call: TRBD2 (6 bases). The CDR3 runs 14 residues. The germline gives CDR1 MDHEN, CDR2 SYDVKM. With 11 bases removed from V and 0 bases from J, the gap between germline ends came to 15 bases. The CDR3 reads CASKEGQSTDTQYF. The CDR3 nucleotides read TGTGCCTCAAAGGAGGGCCAGAGCACAGATACGCAGTATTTT.

The CDR3: CASSQTQGADYGYTF. CDR3 nucleotide sequence: TGCGCCAGCAGCCAAACACAGGGGGCGGACTATGGCTACACCTTC. J is TRBJ1-2 and V is TRBV4-1, with 9 bases identical to TRBD1. The CDR3 runs 15 residues. With V trimmed by 2 bases and J by 3 bases, 4 bases remained unmatched. Looked up from germline, CDR1 is MGHRA and CDR2 is YSYEKL.